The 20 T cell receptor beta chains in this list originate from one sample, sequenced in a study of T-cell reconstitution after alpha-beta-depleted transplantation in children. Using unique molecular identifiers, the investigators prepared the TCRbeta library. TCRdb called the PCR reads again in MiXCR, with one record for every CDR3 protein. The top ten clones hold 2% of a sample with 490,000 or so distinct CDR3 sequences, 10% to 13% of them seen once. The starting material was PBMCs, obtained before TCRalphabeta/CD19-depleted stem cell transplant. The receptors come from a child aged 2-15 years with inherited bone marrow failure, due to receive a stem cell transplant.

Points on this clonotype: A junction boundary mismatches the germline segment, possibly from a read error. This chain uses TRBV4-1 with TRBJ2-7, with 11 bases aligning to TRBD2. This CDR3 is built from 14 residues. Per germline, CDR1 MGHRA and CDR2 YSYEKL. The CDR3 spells CTSSPLAGGYEQYF. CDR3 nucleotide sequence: TGCACCAGCAGCCCCCTAGCGGGAGGTTACGAGCAGTACTTC.

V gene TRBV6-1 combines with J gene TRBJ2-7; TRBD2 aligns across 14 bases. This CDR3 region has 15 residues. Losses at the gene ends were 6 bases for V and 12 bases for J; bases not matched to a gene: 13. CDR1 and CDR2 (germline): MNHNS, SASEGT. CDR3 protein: CASSSRTSGRPRPYF. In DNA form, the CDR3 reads TGTGCCAGCAGCTCCCGGACTAGCGGGAGGCCCCGGCCGTACTTC.

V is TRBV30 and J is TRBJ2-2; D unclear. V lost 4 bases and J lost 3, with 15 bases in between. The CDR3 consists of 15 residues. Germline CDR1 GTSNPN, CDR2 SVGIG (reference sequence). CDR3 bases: TGTGCCTGGACCCCCGGGTCCTTATACACCGGGGAGCTGTTTTTT. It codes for CAWTPGSLYTGELFF.

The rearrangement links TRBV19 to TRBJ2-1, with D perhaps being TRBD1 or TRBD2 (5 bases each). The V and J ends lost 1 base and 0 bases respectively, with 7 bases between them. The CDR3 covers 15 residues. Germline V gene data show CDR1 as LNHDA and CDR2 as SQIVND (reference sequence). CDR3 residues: CASSIGGNSYNEQFF. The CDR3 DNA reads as TGTGCCAGTAGTATAGGGGGGAACTCCTACAATGAGCAGTTCTTC.

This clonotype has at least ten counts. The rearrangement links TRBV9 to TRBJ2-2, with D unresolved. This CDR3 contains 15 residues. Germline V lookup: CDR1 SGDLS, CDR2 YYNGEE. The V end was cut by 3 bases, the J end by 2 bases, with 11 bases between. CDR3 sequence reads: CASSALPYNTGELFF. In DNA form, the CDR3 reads TGTGCCAGCAGCGCTCTCCCTTATAACACCGGGGAGCTGTTTTTT.

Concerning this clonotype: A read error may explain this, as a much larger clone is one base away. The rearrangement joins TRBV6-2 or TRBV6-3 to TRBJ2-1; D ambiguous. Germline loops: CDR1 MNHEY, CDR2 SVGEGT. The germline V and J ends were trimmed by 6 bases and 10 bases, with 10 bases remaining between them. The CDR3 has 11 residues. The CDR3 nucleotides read TGTGCCAGCAGGGGCCCTGAGGAGCAGTTCTTC. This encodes CASRGPEEQFF.

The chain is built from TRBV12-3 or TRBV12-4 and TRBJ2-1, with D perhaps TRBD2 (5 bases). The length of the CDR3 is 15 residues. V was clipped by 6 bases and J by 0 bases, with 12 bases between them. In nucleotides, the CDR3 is TGTGCCAGCAGAAATAGCGTTAGCTCCTACAATGAGCAGTTCTTC. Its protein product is CASRNSVSSYNEQFF.

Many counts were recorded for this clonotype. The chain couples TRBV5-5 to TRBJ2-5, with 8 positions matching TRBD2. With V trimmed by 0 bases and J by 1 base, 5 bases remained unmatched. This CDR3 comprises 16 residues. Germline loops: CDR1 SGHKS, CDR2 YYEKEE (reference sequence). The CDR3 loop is CASSLGLAGTQETQYF. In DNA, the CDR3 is TGTGCCAGCAGCTTGGGGTTAGCGGGGACCCAAGAGACCCAGTACTTC.

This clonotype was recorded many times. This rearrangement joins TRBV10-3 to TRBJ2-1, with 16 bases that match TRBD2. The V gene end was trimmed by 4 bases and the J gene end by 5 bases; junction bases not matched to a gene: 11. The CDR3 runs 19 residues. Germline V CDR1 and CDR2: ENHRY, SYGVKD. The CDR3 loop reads CAISVPGLAGGRDDNEQFF. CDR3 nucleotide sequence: TGTGCCATCAGTGTCCCGGGACTAGCGGGAGGGCGGGATGACAATGAGCAGTTCTTC.

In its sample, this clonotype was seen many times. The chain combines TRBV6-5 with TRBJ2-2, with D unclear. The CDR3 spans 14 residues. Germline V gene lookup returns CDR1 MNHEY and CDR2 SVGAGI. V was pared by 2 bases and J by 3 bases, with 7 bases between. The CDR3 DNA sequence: TGTGCCAGCAGTTACAGGGTGCACACCGGGGAGCTGTTTTTT. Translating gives CASSYRVHTGELFF.

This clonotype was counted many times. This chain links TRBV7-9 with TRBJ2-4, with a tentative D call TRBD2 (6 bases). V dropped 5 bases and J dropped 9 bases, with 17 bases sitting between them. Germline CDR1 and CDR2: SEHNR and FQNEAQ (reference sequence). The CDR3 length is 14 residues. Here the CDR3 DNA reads TGTGCCAGCAGCCACGCGGGGCTAGTTGCCATTCAGTACTTC. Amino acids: CASSHAGLVAIQYF.

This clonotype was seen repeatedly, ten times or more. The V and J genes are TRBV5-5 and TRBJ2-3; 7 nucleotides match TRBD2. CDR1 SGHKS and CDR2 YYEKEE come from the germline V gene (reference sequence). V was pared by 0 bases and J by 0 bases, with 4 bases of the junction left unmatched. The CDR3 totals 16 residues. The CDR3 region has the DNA TGTGCCAGCAGCTTGGCCCTAGCGGTTAGCACAGATACGCAGTATTTT. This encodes CASSLALAVSTDTQYF. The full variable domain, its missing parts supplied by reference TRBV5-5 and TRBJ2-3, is DAGVTQSPTHLIKTRGQQVTLRCSPISGHKSVSWYQQVLGQGPQFIFQYYEKEERGRGNFPDRFSARQFPNYSSELNVNALLLGDSALYLCASSLALAVSTDTQYFGPGTRLTVL.

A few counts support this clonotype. DNA for the CDR3: TGCGCCAGCAGCCAAGTTTTCCAGGGCCTAGCCAAAAACATTCAGTACTTC. The encoded protein is CASSQVFQGLAKNIQYF. V gene TRBV4-3 combines with J gene TRBJ2-4; perhaps TRBD1 as D (5 bases). CDR1 LGHNA and CDR2 YSLEER come from the germline V gene. Trimming stripped 1 base from V and 0 bases from J, with 13 bases between. The CDR3 runs to 17 residues.

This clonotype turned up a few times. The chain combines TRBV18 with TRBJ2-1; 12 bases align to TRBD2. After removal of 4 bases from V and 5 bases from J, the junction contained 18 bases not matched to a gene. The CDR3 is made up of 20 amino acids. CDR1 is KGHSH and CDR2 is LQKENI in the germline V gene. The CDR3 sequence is CASSREFGTSGPSKNNEQFF. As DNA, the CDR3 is TGTGCCAGCTCACGGGAGTTCGGGACTAGCGGGCCGTCTAAGAACAATGAGCAGTTCTTC.

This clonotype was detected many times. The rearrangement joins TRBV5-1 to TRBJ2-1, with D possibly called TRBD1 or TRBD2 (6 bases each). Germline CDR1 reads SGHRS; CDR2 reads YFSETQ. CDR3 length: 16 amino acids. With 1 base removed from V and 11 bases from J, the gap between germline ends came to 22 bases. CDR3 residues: CASSLWRDKPFRQQFF. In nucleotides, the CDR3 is TGCGCCAGCAGCTTGTGGCGGGACAAACCCTTCAGGCAGCAGTTCTTC.

In DNA form, the CDR3 reads TGTGCCAGCAGCTTAGGGGTCCACAATGAGCAGTTCTTC. Protein sequence: CASSLGVHNEQFF. This chain connects TRBV7-2 to TRBJ2-1; the D is unclear. CDR1 SGHTA and CDR2 FQGNSA come from the germline V gene. The V end lost 1 base, the J end lost 5 bases, and 6 bases lay between the germline ends. The CDR3 loop spans 13 amino acids.

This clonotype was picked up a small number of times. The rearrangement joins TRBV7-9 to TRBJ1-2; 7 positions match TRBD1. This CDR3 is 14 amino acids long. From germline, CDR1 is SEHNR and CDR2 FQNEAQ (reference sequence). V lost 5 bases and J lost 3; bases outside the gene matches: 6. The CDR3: CASSRHGQDYGYTF. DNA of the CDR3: TGTGCCAGCAGCCGACACGGACAGGACTATGGCTACACCTTC.

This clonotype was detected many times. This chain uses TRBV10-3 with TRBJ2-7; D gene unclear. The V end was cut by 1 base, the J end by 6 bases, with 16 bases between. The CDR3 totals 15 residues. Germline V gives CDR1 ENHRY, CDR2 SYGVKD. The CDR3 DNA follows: TGTGCCATCAGTGAGTTCTCCGATCTAACCAGCGAGCAGTACTTC. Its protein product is CAISEFSDLTSEQYF.

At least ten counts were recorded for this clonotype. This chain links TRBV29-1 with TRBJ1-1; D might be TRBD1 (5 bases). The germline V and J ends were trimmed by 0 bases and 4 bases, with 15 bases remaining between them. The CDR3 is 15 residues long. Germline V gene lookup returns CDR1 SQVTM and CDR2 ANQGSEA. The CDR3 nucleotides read TGCAGCGTTGAAGATCCTCCTGGGGGGACCACTGAAGCTTTCTTT. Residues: CSVEDPPGGTTEAFF.

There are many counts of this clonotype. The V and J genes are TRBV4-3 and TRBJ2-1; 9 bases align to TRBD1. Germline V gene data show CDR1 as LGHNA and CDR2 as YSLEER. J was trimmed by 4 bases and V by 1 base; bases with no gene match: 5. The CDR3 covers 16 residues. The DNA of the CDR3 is TGCGCCAGCAGCCAAGGGGCTGGGACAGGGTACAATGAGCAGTTCTTC. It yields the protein CASSQGAGTGYNEQFF.